The entry that follows covers one T cell receptor (beta chain) sequence. The antigen is unknown. With a J-beta primer mix and a sample-barcoded 5' primer, a second PCR ran roughly 7 to 11 cycles. Every cDNA molecule carried a tag from a template-switch adaptor bearing 12 random nucleotides. TCRdb reanalysed the 5' RACE reads using MiXCR and keeps one entry per CDR3 protein. The sample contains about 1.6 million distinct CDR3 sequences, around 35% of which appear only once. V lost 3 bases to trimming and J lost 3 bases; unmatched junction nucleotides: 6. CDR1 and CDR2 from the germline V gene are SGHTA and FQGNSA. This CDR3 spans 16 amino acids. These data originate in a study of blood T cells in healthy people across ages. Study summary: Researchers report that template switching captured about one barcoded beta molecule per two T cells. Study-level points and caveats: CMV infection status of these donors was not known.

There were at least 5.5 micrograms of total RNA extracted from every sample. The chain combines TRBV7-2 with TRBJ2-7; 12 bases agree with TRBD2. Sequencing used blood. This clonotype was sampled from a woman aged 30 to 39 in good health. This CDR3 reads CASSFPSGRALYEQYF. DNA of the CDR3: TGTGCCAGCAGCTTCCCTAGCGGGAGGGCCCTCTACGAGCAGTACTTC.